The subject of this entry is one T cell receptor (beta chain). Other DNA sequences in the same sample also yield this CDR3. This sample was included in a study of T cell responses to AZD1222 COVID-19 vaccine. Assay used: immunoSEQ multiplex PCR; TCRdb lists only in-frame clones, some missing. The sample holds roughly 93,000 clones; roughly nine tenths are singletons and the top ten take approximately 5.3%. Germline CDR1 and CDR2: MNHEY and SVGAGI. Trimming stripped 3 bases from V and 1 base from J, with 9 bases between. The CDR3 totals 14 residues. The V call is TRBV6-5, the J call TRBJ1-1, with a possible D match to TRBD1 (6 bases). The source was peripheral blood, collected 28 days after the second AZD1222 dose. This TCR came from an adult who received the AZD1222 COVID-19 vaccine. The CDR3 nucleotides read TGTGCCAGCAGTTATCTACAGGGGAACACTGAAGCTTTCTTT. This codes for CASSYLQGNTEAFF.